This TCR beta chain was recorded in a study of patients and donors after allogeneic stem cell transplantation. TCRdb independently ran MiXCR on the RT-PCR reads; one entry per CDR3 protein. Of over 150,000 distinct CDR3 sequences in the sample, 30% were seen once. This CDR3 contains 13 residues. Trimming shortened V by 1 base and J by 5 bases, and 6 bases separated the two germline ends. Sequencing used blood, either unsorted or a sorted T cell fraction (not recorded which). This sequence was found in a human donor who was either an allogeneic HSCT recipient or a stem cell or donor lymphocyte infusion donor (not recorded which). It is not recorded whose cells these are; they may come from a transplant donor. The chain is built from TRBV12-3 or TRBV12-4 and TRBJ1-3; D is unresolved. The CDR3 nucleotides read TGTGCCAGCAGTTTAGGAGGGAGAAACACCATATATTTT. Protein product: CASSLGGRNTIYF.